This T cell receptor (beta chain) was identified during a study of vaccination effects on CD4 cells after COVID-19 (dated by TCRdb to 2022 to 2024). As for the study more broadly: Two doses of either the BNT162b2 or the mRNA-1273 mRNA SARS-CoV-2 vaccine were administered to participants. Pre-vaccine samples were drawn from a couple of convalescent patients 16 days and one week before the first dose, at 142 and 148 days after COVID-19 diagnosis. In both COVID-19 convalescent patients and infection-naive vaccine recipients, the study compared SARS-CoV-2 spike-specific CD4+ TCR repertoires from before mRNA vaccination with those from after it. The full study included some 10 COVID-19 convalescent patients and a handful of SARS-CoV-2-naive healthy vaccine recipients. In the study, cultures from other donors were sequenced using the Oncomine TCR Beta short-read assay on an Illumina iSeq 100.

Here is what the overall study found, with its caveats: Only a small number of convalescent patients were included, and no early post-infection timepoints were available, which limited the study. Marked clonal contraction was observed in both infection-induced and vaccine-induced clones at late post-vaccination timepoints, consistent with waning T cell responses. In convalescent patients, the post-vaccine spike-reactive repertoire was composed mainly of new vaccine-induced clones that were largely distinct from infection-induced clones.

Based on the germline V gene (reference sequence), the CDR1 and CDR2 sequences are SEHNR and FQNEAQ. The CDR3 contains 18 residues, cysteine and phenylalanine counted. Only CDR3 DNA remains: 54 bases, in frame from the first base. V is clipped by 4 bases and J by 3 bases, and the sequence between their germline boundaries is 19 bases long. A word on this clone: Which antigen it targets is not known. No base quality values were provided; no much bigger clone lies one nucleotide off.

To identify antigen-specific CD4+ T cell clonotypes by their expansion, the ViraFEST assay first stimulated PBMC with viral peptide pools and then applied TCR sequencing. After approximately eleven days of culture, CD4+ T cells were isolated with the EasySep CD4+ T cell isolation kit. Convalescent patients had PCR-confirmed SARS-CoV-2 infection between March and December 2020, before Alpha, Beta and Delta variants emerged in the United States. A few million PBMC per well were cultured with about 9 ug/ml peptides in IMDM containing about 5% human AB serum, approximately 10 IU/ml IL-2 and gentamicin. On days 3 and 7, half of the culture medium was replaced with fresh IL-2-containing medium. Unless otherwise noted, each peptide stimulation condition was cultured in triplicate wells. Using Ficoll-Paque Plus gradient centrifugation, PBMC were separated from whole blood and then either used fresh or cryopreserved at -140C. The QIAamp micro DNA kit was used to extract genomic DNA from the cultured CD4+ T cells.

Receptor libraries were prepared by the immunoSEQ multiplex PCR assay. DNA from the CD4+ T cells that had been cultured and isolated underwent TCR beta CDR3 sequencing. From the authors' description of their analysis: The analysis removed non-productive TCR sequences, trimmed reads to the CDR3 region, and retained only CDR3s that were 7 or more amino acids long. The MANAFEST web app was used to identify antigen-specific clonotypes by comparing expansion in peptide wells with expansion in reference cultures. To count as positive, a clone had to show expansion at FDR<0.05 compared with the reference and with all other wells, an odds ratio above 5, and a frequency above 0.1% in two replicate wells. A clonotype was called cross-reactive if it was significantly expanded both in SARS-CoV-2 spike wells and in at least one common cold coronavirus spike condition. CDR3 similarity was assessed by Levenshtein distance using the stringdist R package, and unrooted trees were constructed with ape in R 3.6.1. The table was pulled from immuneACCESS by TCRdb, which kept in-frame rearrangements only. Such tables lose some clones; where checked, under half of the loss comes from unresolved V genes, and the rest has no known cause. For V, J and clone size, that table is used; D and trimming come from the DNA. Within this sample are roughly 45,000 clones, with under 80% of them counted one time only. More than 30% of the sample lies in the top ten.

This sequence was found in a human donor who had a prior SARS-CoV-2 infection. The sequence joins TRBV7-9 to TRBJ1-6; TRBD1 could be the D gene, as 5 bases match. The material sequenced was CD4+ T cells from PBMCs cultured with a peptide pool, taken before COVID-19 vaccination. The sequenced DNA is TGTGCCAGCAGCTCAGTAAGGCTCAGGGACCTCTATAATTCACCCCTCCACTTT. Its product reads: CASSSVRLRDLYNSPLHF.